This T cell receptor (beta chain) was recorded in a study of cytomegalovirus exposure and HLA in healthy donors. Study overall: Among roughly 180 million T cells, an earlier analysis found around 100 million unique TCR beta sequences.

The CDR3 runs 19 residues. The PCR was carried out with 60 Vbeta primers and 13 Jbeta primers. Clones were read by immunoSEQ multiplex PCR, and TCRdb kept only the in-frame ones, dropping some. The sample shows 200,000 to 250,000 clones, around 81% of them seen only once. Healthy people donating bone marrow made up the donors. There were likely unrecorded immune exposures, though donors were nominally healthy when sampled. Input material: PBMCs. This chain joins TRBV21-1 and TRBJ2-6; the table's D gene call, TRBD1, was not cross checked with the DNA. TRBV21-1 is reported as a pseudogene. This clonotype originated in a woman in her sixties or seventies in good health and CMV-seropositive. DNA of the CDR3: TGTGCCAGCAGCAAAGATGGATGCGAAAACAGCTCTGGGGCCAACGTCCTGACTTTC. Translated, it gives CASSKDGCENSSGANVLTF.